The rows below give T cell receptor beta chains drawn from one sample of a study of T cell repertoires in cytomegalovirus infection. For these receptors, no antigen is known. Each CDR3 protein is one row after TCRdb ran MiXCR on the reads. This sample has approximately 30,000 distinct CDR3 sequences, with under 20% found just once. Sequences were derived from CD8+ T cells from cultured PBMCs, sampled from culture after CMV antigen stimulation. The receptors stem from a human donor in good health (CMV status not recorded). Some clones in this sample may be carry-over from other donors' samples. Both conserved end residues are part of each CDR3. The order of the fields is CDR3 length, J gene, D gene, V gene, clone size, CDR3 DNA, CDR3 protein. D genes are given only for firm matches. A clone size is listed for some rows: how often the clone was seen (once, few, many), or a class if it is expanded.

CDR3 length: 13
J gene: TRBJ2-5
D gene: -
V gene: TRBV7-6
clone size: -
CDR3 DNA: TGTGCCAGCAGCTTAGGGGGCCAAGAGACCCAGTACTTC
CDR3 protein: CASSLGGQETQYF

CDR3 length: 13
J gene: TRBJ1-1
D gene: -
V gene: TRBV7-9
clone size: many
CDR3 DNA: TGTGCCAGCAGCTTATCGGGGAACACTGAAGCTTTCTTT
CDR3 protein: CASSLSGNTEAFF

CDR3 length: 16
J gene: TRBJ2-1
D gene: TRBD1
V gene: TRBV7-6
clone size: -
CDR3 DNA: TGTGCCAGCAGCAAGACAGGGGGCCTAACCTACAATGAGCAGTTCTTC
CDR3 protein: CASSKTGGLTYNEQFF

CDR3 length: 13
J gene: TRBJ2-7
D gene: -
V gene: TRBV28
clone size: few
CDR3 DNA: TGTGCCAGCAGTTTTAAAAGTGGGCACGAGCAGTACTTC
CDR3 protein: CASSFKSGHEQYF

CDR3 length: 16
J gene: TRBJ2-1
D gene: -
V gene: TRBV27
clone size: -
CDR3 DNA: TGTGCCAGCAGTTTTCAACTCCTTAATCGGGCGGGTGAGCAGTTCTTC
CDR3 protein: CASSFQLLNRAGEQFF

CDR3 length: 16
J gene: TRBJ2-5
D gene: TRBD2
V gene: TRBV7-2
clone size: many
CDR3 DNA: TGTGCCAGCAGCCAAGTCTATGGGAGGGCGGGCGAGACCCAGTACTTC
CDR3 protein: CASSQVYGRAGETQYF

CDR3 length: 13
J gene: TRBJ2-2
D gene: -
V gene: TRBV12-3/TRBV12-4
clone size: few
CDR3 DNA: TGTGCCAGCAGTTATAGGTGGACCGGGGAGCTGTTTTTT
CDR3 protein: CASSYRWTGELFF

CDR3 length: 14
J gene: TRBJ2-6
D gene: -
V gene: TRBV7-2
clone size: few
CDR3 DNA: TGTGCCAGCAGCCACGCTTCTGGGGCCAACGTCCTGACTTTC
CDR3 protein: CASSHASGANVLTF

CDR3 length: 14
J gene: TRBJ1-5
D gene: TRBD1
V gene: TRBV7-8
clone size: -
CDR3 DNA: TGTGCCAGCAGCTTTAAGGGGGCTCATCAGCCCCAGCATTTT
CDR3 protein: CASSFKGAHQPQHF

CDR3 length: 15
J gene: TRBJ2-1
D gene: TRBD2
V gene: TRBV7-2
clone size: -
CDR3 DNA: TGTGCCAGCAGCTTATTGCGGGGGGACGACAATGAGCAGTTCTTC
CDR3 protein: CASSLLRGDDNEQFF

CDR3 length: 15
J gene: TRBJ1-2
D gene: TRBD1
V gene: TRBV12-3/TRBV12-4
clone size: few
CDR3 DNA: TGTGCCAGCAGTTTTGGTTTCGGGACAGGATGGGGCTACACCTTC
CDR3 protein: CASSFGFGTGWGYTF

CDR3 length: 12
J gene: TRBJ1-1
D gene: -
V gene: TRBV5-6
clone size: -
CDR3 DNA: TGTGCCAGCAGCTTAGTTGGGACTGAAGCTTTCTTT
CDR3 protein: CASSLVGTEAFF

CDR3 length: 17
J gene: TRBJ1-4
D gene: TRBD1
V gene: TRBV25-1
clone size: -
CDR3 DNA: TGTGCCAGCAGTGAATCCCCGGACAGGGGGAGTAATGAAAAACTGTTTTTT
CDR3 protein: CASSESPDRGSNEKLFF

CDR3 length: 11
J gene: TRBJ1-2
D gene: -
V gene: TRBV7-2
clone size: few
CDR3 DNA: TGTGCCAGCAATACGAGGGACGGCTACACCTTC
CDR3 protein: CASNTRDGYTF

CDR3 length: 15
J gene: TRBJ2-5
D gene: -
V gene: TRBV29-1
clone size: -
CDR3 DNA: TGCAGCGTTGATACGGCAGCCTGGCCCCAAGAGACCCAGTACTTC
CDR3 protein: CSVDTAAWPQETQYF

CDR3 length: 14
J gene: TRBJ2-1
D gene: -
V gene: TRBV5-4
clone size: -
CDR3 DNA: TGTGCCAGCAGCTTGTGGATTTCCCCGGATGAGCAGTTCTTC
CDR3 protein: CASSLWISPDEQFF

CDR3 length: 14
J gene: TRBJ2-3
D gene: -
V gene: TRBV9
clone size: few
CDR3 DNA: TGTGCCAGCAGCGTACAGGGCGCCACAGATACGCAGTATTTT
CDR3 protein: CASSVQGATDTQYF

CDR3 length: 13
J gene: TRBJ2-7
D gene: TRBD1
V gene: TRBV27
clone size: few
CDR3 DNA: TGTGCCAGCAGTTTGACAGGGTTCTACGAGCAGTACTTC
CDR3 protein: CASSLTGFYEQYF

CDR3 length: 11
J gene: TRBJ2-1
D gene: -
V gene: TRBV2
clone size: few
CDR3 DNA: TGTGCCAGCAGCCCGCGGGACCAACCTTTCTTC
CDR3 protein: CASSPRDQPFF

CDR3 length: 13
J gene: TRBJ1-1
D gene: -
V gene: TRBV7-3
clone size: many
CDR3 DNA: TGTGCCAGCAGCTTATGGGCCAACACTGAAGCTTTCTTT
CDR3 protein: CASSLWANTEAFF

CDR3 length: 15
J gene: TRBJ2-7
D gene: TRBD2
V gene: TRBV11-2
clone size: few
CDR3 DNA: TGTGCCAGCAGCTCTCGGACTAGCGGGCCCTACGAGCAGTACTTC
CDR3 protein: CASSSRTSGPYEQYF

CDR3 length: 15
J gene: TRBJ1-3
D gene: -
V gene: TRBV6-5
clone size: few
CDR3 DNA: TGTGCCAGCAGTTACGGGGTCGGGGTCGGAAACACCATATATTTT
CDR3 protein: CASSYGVGVGNTIYF

CDR3 length: 13
J gene: TRBJ2-7
D gene: -
V gene: TRBV7-1
clone size: -
CDR3 DNA: TGTGCCAGCAGCTCAACCGGGACTCATAAGCAGTACTTC
CDR3 protein: CASSSTGTHKQYF

CDR3 length: 17
J gene: TRBJ2-2
D gene: TRBD1
V gene: TRBV6-2/TRBV6-3
clone size: few
CDR3 DNA: TGTGCCAGCACCACTAGGACAGGGGGATCGAACACCGGGGAGCTGTTTTTT
CDR3 protein: CASTTRTGGSNTGELFF

CDR3 length: 18
J gene: TRBJ2-7
D gene: TRBD2
V gene: TRBV7-8
clone size: many
CDR3 DNA: TGTGCCAGCAGCTTAGACCGGACTAGCGGGAGTAGCGCCTACGAGCAGTACTTC
CDR3 protein: CASSLDRTSGSSAYEQYF

CDR3 length: 13
J gene: TRBJ2-7
D gene: -
V gene: TRBV7-6
clone size: many
CDR3 DNA: TGTGCCAGCAGTCGGGGGGACACCTACGAGCAGTACTTC
CDR3 protein: CASSRGDTYEQYF

CDR3 length: 16
J gene: TRBJ2-2
D gene: TRBD2
V gene: TRBV7-2
clone size: many
CDR3 DNA: TGTGCCAGCAGCCCGGGACTAGCGGAAAACACCGGGGAGCTGTTTTTT
CDR3 protein: CASSPGLAENTGELFF

CDR3 length: 14
J gene: TRBJ2-7
D gene: -
V gene: TRBV7-6
clone size: few
CDR3 DNA: TGTGCCAGCAGCTTAGCGGCCGGCTACTACGAGCAGTACTTC
CDR3 protein: CASSLAAGYYEQYF

CDR3 length: 14
J gene: TRBJ2-3
D gene: -
V gene: TRBV12-3/TRBV12-4
clone size: few
CDR3 DNA: TGTGCCAGCAGTTTAGAGGGGTTCGGAGATACGCAGTATTTT
CDR3 protein: CASSLEGFGDTQYF

CDR3 length: 11
J gene: TRBJ2-7
D gene: -
V gene: TRBV6-2/TRBV6-3
clone size: -
CDR3 DNA: TGTGCCAGCAGTTACTCGAGAGAGCAGTACTTC
CDR3 protein: CASSYSREQYF

CDR3 length: 17
J gene: TRBJ1-6
D gene: TRBD1
V gene: TRBV12-3/TRBV12-4
clone size: -
CDR3 DNA: TGTGCCAGCAGTTTTCTGCCCGGGACAGGGAGAAATTCACCCCTCCACTTT
CDR3 protein: CASSFLPGTGRNSPLHF

CDR3 length: 15
J gene: TRBJ1-3
D gene: TRBD1
V gene: TRBV7-9
clone size: few
CDR3 DNA: TGTGCCAGCAGCCCCCGCGATCAGGGGGTAAACACCATATATTTT
CDR3 protein: CASSPRDQGVNTIYF

CDR3 length: 14
J gene: TRBJ2-7
D gene: TRBD2
V gene: TRBV28
clone size: -
CDR3 DNA: TGTGCCAGCAGTTTGGGACTAGCGGGTTACGAGCAGTACTTC
CDR3 protein: CASSLGLAGYEQYF

CDR3 length: 14
J gene: TRBJ2-2
D gene: TRBD2
V gene: TRBV28
clone size: -
CDR3 DNA: TGTGCCGGCGCGTCCTTAGCGGGAGCCGGGGAGCTGTTTTTT
CDR3 protein: CAGASLAGAGELFF

CDR3 length: 12
J gene: TRBJ2-1
D gene: -
V gene: TRBV19
clone size: few
CDR3 DNA: TGTGCCAGTTCGGTGGGAAGAAATGAGCAGTTCTTC
CDR3 protein: CASSVGRNEQFF

CDR3 length: 14
J gene: TRBJ1-2
D gene: TRBD1
V gene: TRBV24-1
clone size: many
CDR3 DNA: TGTGCCACCAGTGATCGGGACAGAGGGTATGGCTACACCTTC
CDR3 protein: CATSDRDRGYGYTF

CDR3 length: 16
J gene: TRBJ2-3
D gene: -
V gene: TRBV7-2
clone size: -
CDR3 DNA: TGTGCCAGCAGCCCCCTTGCGAGGGGGGAGGCAGATACGCAGTATTTT
CDR3 protein: CASSPLARGEADTQYF

CDR3 length: 17
J gene: TRBJ2-1
D gene: TRBD2
V gene: TRBV9
clone size: -
CDR3 DNA: TGTGCCAGCAGCGTACGAGGACTAGCGGGGGGGAGGAATGAGCAGTTCTTC
CDR3 protein: CASSVRGLAGGRNEQFF

CDR3 length: 15
J gene: TRBJ2-7
D gene: -
V gene: TRBV7-2
clone size: -
CDR3 DNA: TGTGCCAGCAGCTTAGGGCCGGGGGTGTCCTACGAGCAGTACTTC
CDR3 protein: CASSLGPGVSYEQYF

CDR3 length: 21
J gene: TRBJ2-7
D gene: TRBD1
V gene: TRBV27
clone size: few
CDR3 DNA: TGTGCCAGCAGTTTAGCATCTGGGGGGCCGCTCCACGGACAGGGGAGAGACGAGCAGTACTTC
CDR3 protein: CASSLASGGPLHGQGRDEQYF

CDR3 length: 14
J gene: TRBJ2-7
D gene: TRBD1
V gene: TRBV7-8
clone size: many
CDR3 DNA: TGTGCCAGCAGCTTAGCCACAGGGGGGCGAGAGCAGTACTTC
CDR3 protein: CASSLATGGREQYF

CDR3 length: 16
J gene: TRBJ2-1
D gene: TRBD1
V gene: TRBV29-1
clone size: many
CDR3 DNA: TGCAGCGTTGAAGGGAGGACAGGGGCCTCCTACAATGAGCAGTTCTTC
CDR3 protein: CSVEGRTGASYNEQFF

CDR3 length: 13
J gene: TRBJ2-7
D gene: -
V gene: TRBV6-5
clone size: many
CDR3 DNA: TGTGCCAGCGCCCGACTGAGGAGCTACGAGCAGTACTTC
CDR3 protein: CASARLRSYEQYF

CDR3 length: 14
J gene: TRBJ1-1
D gene: -
V gene: TRBV19
clone size: few
CDR3 DNA: TGTGCCAGTAGTATAGAGACAGGAGGCACTGAAGCTTTCTTT
CDR3 protein: CASSIETGGTEAFF

CDR3 length: 15
J gene: TRBJ2-7
D gene: -
V gene: TRBV7-9
clone size: -
CDR3 DNA: TGTGCCAGCAGCTTAAGGGTGGGTACCTCCTACGAGCAGTACTTC
CDR3 protein: CASSLRVGTSYEQYF

CDR3 length: 15
J gene: TRBJ2-7
D gene: TRBD1
V gene: TRBV7-8
clone size: -
CDR3 DNA: TGTGCCAGCAGCCCGCGGACAGGGACAGCCTACGAGCAGTACTTC
CDR3 protein: CASSPRTGTAYEQYF

CDR3 length: 14
J gene: TRBJ1-4
D gene: TRBD1
V gene: TRBV6-7
clone size: -
CDR3 DNA: TGTGCCAGCAGTTACCGGGACAGGCGGGAAAAACTGTTTTTT
CDR3 protein: CASSYRDRREKLFF

CDR3 length: 13
J gene: TRBJ1-2
D gene: -
V gene: TRBV6-5
clone size: few
CDR3 DNA: TGTGCCAGCCTCGACCCGGAGGTTTATGGCTACACCTTC
CDR3 protein: CASLDPEVYGYTF

CDR3 length: 13
J gene: TRBJ1-1
D gene: -
V gene: TRBV9
clone size: -
CDR3 DNA: TGTGCCAGCAGCGCGGACACCCCGGATGAAGCTTTCTTT
CDR3 protein: CASSADTPDEAFF

CDR3 length: 14
J gene: TRBJ2-5
D gene: -
V gene: TRBV29-1
clone size: -
CDR3 DNA: TGCAGCGTTGAGCGACAGAAGTACCAAGAGACCCAGTACTTC
CDR3 protein: CSVERQKYQETQYF

CDR3 length: 15
J gene: TRBJ1-2
D gene: -
V gene: TRBV7-8
clone size: -
CDR3 DNA: TGTGCCAGCAGCTTAGATTATAAGGGAAGCTATGGCTACACCTTC
CDR3 protein: CASSLDYKGSYGYTF

CDR3 length: 13
J gene: TRBJ2-7
D gene: -
V gene: TRBV4-3
clone size: few
CDR3 DNA: TGCGCCAGCAGCCACGAAACGACCGAGGAGCAGTACTTC
CDR3 protein: CASSHETTEEQYF

CDR3 length: 15
J gene: TRBJ1-4
D gene: -
V gene: TRBV10-3
clone size: few
CDR3 DNA: TGTGCCATCAGTGAGGGTGGGGCAACTAATGAAAAACTGTTTTTT
CDR3 protein: CAISEGGATNEKLFF

CDR3 length: 18
J gene: TRBJ2-4
D gene: TRBD2
V gene: TRBV6-5
clone size: few
CDR3 DNA: TGTGCCAGCATCGGAGAGGGGCTAGCGGAGGCCCCTGGGAACATTCAGTACTTC
CDR3 protein: CASIGEGLAEAPGNIQYF